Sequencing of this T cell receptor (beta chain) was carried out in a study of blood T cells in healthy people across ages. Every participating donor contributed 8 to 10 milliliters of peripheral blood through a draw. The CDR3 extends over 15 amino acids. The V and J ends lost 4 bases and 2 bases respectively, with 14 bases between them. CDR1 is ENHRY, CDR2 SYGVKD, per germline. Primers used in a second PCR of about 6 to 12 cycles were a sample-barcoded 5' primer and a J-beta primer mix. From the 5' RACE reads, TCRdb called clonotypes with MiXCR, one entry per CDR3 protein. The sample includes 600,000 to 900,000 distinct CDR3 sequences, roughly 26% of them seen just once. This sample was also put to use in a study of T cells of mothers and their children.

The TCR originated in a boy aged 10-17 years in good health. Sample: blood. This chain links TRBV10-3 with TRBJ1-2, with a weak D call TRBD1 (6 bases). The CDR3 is CAISGGGGQNYGYTF. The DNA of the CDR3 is TGTGCCATCAGTGGTGGGGGCGGGCAGAACTATGGCTACACCTTC.